Below are 28 T cell receptor beta chains sequenced from a single sample in a study of identifying expanded T cells in peripheral blood. Only in-frame clones appear in the TCRdb table, and some are missing; sequencing was by immunoSEQ multiplex PCR. The data contain some 77,000 clones, around 89% of them singletons. The sequenced sample consisted of blood. The receptors were sampled from a person aged 18 to 75 in good health.

This chain joins TRBV6-1 and TRBJ2-7; perhaps TRBD2 as D (6 bases). The V gene lost 2 bases and the J gene lost 2 bases, with 13 bases spanning the gap. The CDR3 totals 15 residues. Germline-derived CDR1 and CDR2 are MNHNS and SASEGT. CDR3 protein: CASSESGLTAYEQYF. The CDR3 nucleotides are TGTGCCAGCAGTGAAAGCGGACTAACGGCCTACGAGCAGTACTTC.

The rearrangement uses TRBV7-2 and TRBJ2-5; tentatively, D is TRBD1 (6 bases). The germline gives CDR1 SGHTA, CDR2 FQGNSA. The CDR3 is 15 residues long. The ends were cut back, 8 bases at V and 1 base at J, with 17 bases in the middle. The CDR3 DNA reads TGTGCCAGCGGGGGCGCGCGGGCCCTCCAAGAGACCCAGTACTTC. Protein: CASGGARALQETQYF.

The genes are TRBV25-1 and TRBJ1-1; D is unresolved. Germline V gives CDR1 MGHDK, CDR2 SYGVNS. The V end was cut by 6 bases, the J end by 8 bases, with 7 bases between. This CDR3 spans 10 amino acids. CDR3 sequence: CASRGIEAFF. The CDR3 DNA follows: TGTGCCAGCAGGGGAATCGAAGCTTTCTTT.

The table lists this clone with a few counts. The chain is built from TRBV30 and TRBJ1-5, with no clear D. CDR3 length: 14 amino acids. CDR1 GTSNPN and CDR2 SVGIG come from the germline V gene (reference sequence). Trimming shortened V by 3 bases and J by 6 bases, and 15 bases separated the two germline ends. CDR3 amino acids: CAWSGPSLGQPQHF. CDR3 DNA sequence: TGTGCCTGGAGCGGGCCCTCCCTCGGTCAGCCCCAGCATTTT. The full variable domain, in which reference TRBV30 and TRBJ1-5 provide the parts outside the CDR3, is SQTIHQWPATLVQPVGSPLSLECTVEGTSNPNLYWYRQAAGRGLQLLFYSVGIGQISSEVPQNLSASRPQDRQFILSSKKLLLSDSGFYLCAWSGPSLGQPQHFGDGTRLSIL.

This clone was observed once. V usage is TRBV19 and J usage is TRBJ1-1; TRBD1 agrees at 8 bases. The V gene end was trimmed by 5 bases and the J gene end by 8 bases; junction bases not matched to a gene: 4. Germline V lookup: CDR1 LNHDA, CDR2 SQIVND (reference sequence). This CDR3 comprises 12 residues. CDR3 coding DNA: TGTGCCAGTAGTTCGGACAGGGTAGAAGCTTTCTTT. This encodes CASSSDRVEAFF.

The rearrangement links TRBV7-9 to TRBJ1-6; TRBD1 agrees at 7 bases. V lost 4 bases to trimming and J lost 10 bases; unmatched junction nucleotides: 13. The CDR3 loop spans 16 amino acids. Germline V gene sequence: CDR1 SEHNR, CDR2 FQNEAQ (reference sequence). The CDR3 DNA is TGTGCCAGCAGCTCTCCACCGGGACAGACCCAATCACCCCTCCACTTT. This encodes CASSSPPGQTQSPLHF.

There are a few counts of this clone. The chain has TRBV18 and TRBJ1-5; tentative D call: TRBD1 (6 bases). V was clipped by 5 bases and J by 14 bases, with 13 bases between them. CDR1 KGHSH and CDR2 LQKENI come from the germline V gene. The CDR3 totals 11 residues. The CDR3 spells CASSSQGRKHF. As DNA, the CDR3 is TGTGCCAGCTCATCACAGGGTCGTAAGCATTTT.

This chain uses TRBV2 with TRBJ1-5; possibly TRBD1 for D (5 bases). V lost 9 bases and J 1 base, leaving 13 bases between the germline ends. CDR1 and CDR2 from the germline V gene are SNHLY and FYNNEI. The CDR3 spans 14 residues. This CDR3 is CASSGATSNQPQHF. CDR3 DNA sequence: TGTGCCAGTTCCGGGGCCACCAGCAATCAGCCCCAGCATTTT.

The chain employs TRBV11-2 and TRBJ1-1; the D gene is possibly TRBD1 (5 bases). Germline loops: CDR1 SGHAT, CDR2 FQNNGV. V dropped 3 bases and J dropped 1 base, with 21 bases sitting between them. This CDR3 contains 18 residues. Here the CDR3 reads CASSLGDVGVSENTEAFF. The CDR3 DNA follows: TGTGCCAGCAGCTTGGGAGATGTAGGGGTTAGTGAGAACACTGAAGCTTTCTTT. The variable domain in full, completed from reference TRBV11-2 and TRBJ1-1, reads EAGVAQSPRYKIIEKRQSVAFWCNPISGHATLYWYQQILGQGPKLLIQFQNNGVVDDSQLPKDRFSAERLKGVDSTLKIQPAKLEDSAVYLCASSLGDVGVSENTEAFFGQGTRLTVV.

As for this clone: Other DNA sequences of this sample code for an identical CDR3. J is TRBJ1-1 and V is TRBV29-1, with 9 bases aligning to TRBD1. The CDR3 consists of 13 residues. V gave up 3 bases and J gave up 2 bases; unmatched junction bases: 1. Germline V lookup: CDR1 SQVTM, CDR2 ANQGSEA. CDR3 nucleotide sequence: TGCAGCGTTGAGGACAGGGGAAACACTGAAGCTTTCTTT. Translation gives CSVEDRGNTEAFF.

J is TRBJ1-1 and V is TRBV2, with a tentative D call TRBD1 (5 bases). The CDR3 has 13 amino acids. Between the trimmed V and J ends, which lost 1 base and 5 bases, there was a span of 8 bases. Germline V gene sequence: CDR1 SNHLY, CDR2 FYNNEI. CDR3 bases: TGTGCCAGCAGTGAAGTGGGGGGAACTGAAGCTTTCTTT. Its translation: CASSEVGGTEAFF.

V and J are TRBV7-2 and TRBJ2-3; D is undetermined. Trimming stripped 2 bases from V and 0 bases from J, with 3 bases between. The CDR3 is 13 residues long. Looked up from germline, CDR1 is SGHTA and CDR2 is FQGNSA. The CDR3 nucleotides are TGTGCCAGCAGCTTACAGAGCACAGATACGCAGTATTTT. Encoded protein: CASSLQSTDTQYF.

The count of this clone is one. The chain uses TRBV19 and TRBJ1-6; no clear D gene. The CDR3 consists of 16 residues. V was clipped by 6 bases and J by 10 bases, with 22 bases between them. The germline CDR1 and CDR2 sequences are LNHDA and SQIVND (reference sequence). CDR3 sequence (DNA): TGTGCCAGTAGCCTCCTAATCCGGGAGGGTTGGTCACCCCTCCACTTT. Amino acids: CASSLLIREGWSPLHF.

This clone was seen a single time. The chain employs TRBV19 and TRBJ2-3; D call uncertain. The V gene lost 5 bases and the J gene lost 0 bases, with 18 bases spanning the gap. CDR1 and CDR2 from the germline V gene are LNHDA and SQIVND (reference sequence). The CDR3 spans 17 residues. For the CDR3, the DNA is TGTGCCAGTAGTTCTCGACCCGGTTACCCTAGCACAGATACGCAGTATTTT. Translation: CASSSRPGYPSTDTQYF.

V usage is TRBV11-3 and J usage is TRBJ2-7; no clear D. Germline CDR1 is SGHNT and CDR2 is YENEEA. Trimming pared 0 bases from V and 4 bases from J, leaving 16 bases between. CDR3 size: 16 residues. CDR3 region: CASSLEVGPGPYEQYF. CDR3 DNA sequence: TGTGCCAGCAGCTTAGAAGTCGGGCCAGGCCCTTACGAGCAGTACTTC.

The gene calls are TRBV7-9 and TRBJ1-3; no clear D. The length of the CDR3 is 16 residues. The germline gives CDR1 SEHNR, CDR2 FQNEAQ (reference sequence). V was shortened by 5 bases and J by 0 bases, with 14 bases between the two germline ends. DNA for the CDR3: TGTGCCAGCAGCCCTAGAGGACTCGGCTCTGGAAACACCATATATTTT. Protein product: CASSPRGLGSGNTIYF.

The V and J genes are TRBV4-2 and TRBJ2-3, with 8 nucleotides matching TRBD2. Germline CDR1 is LGHNA and CDR2 is YNFKEQ. Trimming took 0 bases from V and 5 from J; bases not matched to a gene: 7. The CDR3 contains 16 residues. The chain's CDR3 is CASSQERGGVGDTQYF. In DNA form, the CDR3 reads TGTGCCAGCAGCCAAGAACGGGGGGGAGTGGGAGATACGCAGTATTTT.

On this clone itself: Compared with germline, one end of the junction differs, possibly owing to a read error. This chain links TRBV2 with TRBJ2-5, with 8 bases aligning to TRBD2. Germline-derived CDR1 and CDR2 are SNHLY and FYNNEI. The length of the CDR3 is 11 residues. CDR3 residues: CASHLAGRENF. The CDR3 region has the DNA TGTGCCAGCCATTTAGCGGGGCGGGAGAACTTC.

CDR3 in amino acids: CASSDLGGNYGYTF. CDR3 DNA: TGCGCCAGCAGCGATCTTGGGGGCAACTATGGCTACACCTTC. The chain uses TRBV10-2 and TRBJ1-2; tentative D call: TRBD1 (6 bases). This CDR3 has 14 residues. Trimming removed 6 bases from V and 2 bases from J, with 13 bases in between. Germline V lookup: CDR1 WSHSY, CDR2 SAAADI.

V usage is TRBV9 and J usage is TRBJ2-1; no reliable D call. The CDR3 length is 16 residues. Germline loops: CDR1 SGDLS, CDR2 YYNGEE. Trimming took off 4 bases at V and 4 bases at J, with 18 bases between the two ends. In nucleotides, the CDR3 is TGTGCCAGCAGCCGCCGATTAGGACCGGAATACAATGAGCAGTTCTTC. It codes for CASSRRLGPEYNEQFF.

CDR3 amino acids: CSVSGLADSYEQYF. The CDR3 region has the DNA TGCAGCGTGTCGGGACTAGCGGACTCCTACGAGCAGTACTTC. The chain has TRBV29-1 and TRBJ2-7; 11 nucleotides line up with TRBD2. Trimming removed 6 bases from V and 0 bases from J; junction bases left unmatched: 4. The CDR3 totals 14 residues. Germline V gene sequence: CDR1 SQVTM, CDR2 ANQGSEA.

V and J are TRBV11-2 and TRBJ1-2, with D unresolved. Germline V CDR1 and CDR2: SGHAT, FQNNGV. The CDR3 length is 14 residues. The V end lost 1 base, the J end lost 2 bases, and 8 bases lay between the germline ends. This CDR3 is CASSLGFQNYGYTF. In DNA, the CDR3 is TGTGCCAGCAGCTTAGGATTCCAGAACTATGGCTACACCTTC.

The chain links TRBV5-5 to TRBJ2-3; D may be TRBD2 (5 bases). CDR1 SGHKS and CDR2 YYEKEE come from the germline V gene (reference sequence). Trimming removed 2 bases at V and 4 bases at J, with 17 bases between. The CDR3 covers 16 residues. Here the CDR3 reads CASSFRGFGSADTQYF. The CDR3 coding sequence is TGTGCCAGCAGCTTTCGGGGTTTCGGAAGTGCAGATACGCAGTATTTT.

The rearrangement uses TRBV28 and TRBJ1-5; D is perhaps TRBD1 (5 bases). Trimming stripped 4 bases from V and 7 bases from J, with 11 bases between. Germline CDR1 MDHEN, CDR2 SYDVKM. The CDR3 has 13 residues. CDR3 loop: CASSYRGGQPQHF. The DNA for the CDR3 is TGTGCCAGCAGTTACCGGGGGGGACAGCCCCAGCATTTT. The full variable domain, completed using reference TRBV28 and TRBJ1-5, is DVKVTQSSRYLVKRTGEKVFLECVQDMDHENMFWYRQDPGLGLRLIYFSYDVKMKEKGDIPEGYSVSREKKERFSLILESASTNQTSMYLCASSYRGGQPQHFGDGTRLSIL.

The chain has TRBV10-3 and TRBJ1-3, with D possibly matching TRBD1 (6 bases). The V gene lost 2 bases and the J gene lost 10 bases, with 15 bases spanning the gap. CDR3 size: 14 residues. Looked up from germline, CDR1 is ENHRY and CDR2 is SYGVKD. CDR3 nucleotides: TGTGCCATCAGTGAGAGCAGGGGCCACGAGACCATATATTTT. Protein sequence: CAISESRGHETIYF.

The rearrangement links TRBV13 to TRBJ2-1, with 11 nucleotides matching TRBD2. The CDR3 runs to 18 residues. V lost 2 bases and J lost 1; bases outside the gene matches: 7. Germline CDR1 PRHDT, CDR2 FYEKMQ (reference sequence). This chain's CDR3 is CASSLSSGGLRSYNEQFF. DNA for the CDR3: TGTGCCAGCAGCTTATCTAGCGGGGGGCTGCGGTCCTACAATGAGCAGTTCTTC.

CDR3 residues: CASSYSFRDTQYF. Written as DNA, the CDR3 is TGTGCCAGCAGTTACTCGTTCCGGGATACGCAGTATTTT. This sequence joins TRBV6-5 and TRBJ2-3, with D unresolved. This CDR3 contains 13 residues. The V end lost 0 bases, the J end lost 6 bases, and 7 bases lay between the germline ends. From germline, CDR1 is MNHEY and CDR2 SVGAGI.

The chain employs TRBV7-2 and TRBJ2-3; D is ambiguous. This CDR3 is 17 amino acids long. V was shortened by 3 bases and J by 0 bases, with 16 bases between the two germline ends. Germline loops: CDR1 SGHTA, CDR2 FQGNSA. CDR3 in amino acids: CASSFGLESASTDTQYF. For the CDR3, the DNA is TGTGCCAGCAGCTTTGGGCTGGAGTCCGCTAGCACAGATACGCAGTATTTT.